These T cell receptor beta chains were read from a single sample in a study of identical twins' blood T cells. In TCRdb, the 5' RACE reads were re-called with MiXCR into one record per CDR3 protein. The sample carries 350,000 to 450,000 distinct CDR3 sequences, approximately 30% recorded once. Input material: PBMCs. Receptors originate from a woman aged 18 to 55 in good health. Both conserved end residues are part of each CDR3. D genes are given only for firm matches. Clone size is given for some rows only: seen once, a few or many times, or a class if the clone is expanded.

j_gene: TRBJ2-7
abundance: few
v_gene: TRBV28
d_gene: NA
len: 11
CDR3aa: CASSFQAGQYF
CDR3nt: TGTGCCAGCAGTTTTCAGGCGGGGCAGTACTTC

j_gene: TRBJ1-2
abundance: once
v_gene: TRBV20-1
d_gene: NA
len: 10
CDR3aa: CSASLYVYTF
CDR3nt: TGCAGTGCGTCTTTGTATGTCTACACCTTC

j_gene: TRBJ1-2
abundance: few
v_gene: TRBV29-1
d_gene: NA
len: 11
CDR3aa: CSCQRGYGYTF
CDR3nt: TGCAGCTGCCAACGGGGCTATGGCTACACCTTC

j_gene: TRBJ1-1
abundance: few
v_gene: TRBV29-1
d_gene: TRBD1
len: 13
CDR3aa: CSVEEGQGVRAFF
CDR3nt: TGCAGCGTTGAAGAGGGACAGGGTGTTCGAGCTTTCTTT

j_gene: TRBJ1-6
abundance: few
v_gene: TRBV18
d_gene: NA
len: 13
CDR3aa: CASSPAVNSPLHF
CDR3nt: TGTGCCAGCTCACCGGCAGTTAATTCACCCCTCCACTTT

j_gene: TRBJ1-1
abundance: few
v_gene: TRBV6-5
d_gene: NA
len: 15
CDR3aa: CASITMGHSNTEAFF
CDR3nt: TGTGCCAGCATTACTATGGGACACTCGAACACTGAAGCTTTCTTT

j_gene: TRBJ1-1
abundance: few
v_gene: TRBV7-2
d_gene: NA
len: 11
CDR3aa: CASSPTIEAFF
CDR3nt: TGTGCCAGCAGCCCTACGATTGAAGCTTTCTTT

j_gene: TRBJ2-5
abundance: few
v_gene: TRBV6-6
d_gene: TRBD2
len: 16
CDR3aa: CASSYNEREHGETQYF
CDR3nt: TGTGCCAGCAGTTATAACGAGCGGGAGCATGGTGAGACCCAGTACTTC

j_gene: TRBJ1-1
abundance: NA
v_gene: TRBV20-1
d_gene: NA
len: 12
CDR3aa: CSASTLQGEAFF
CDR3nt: TGCAGTGCCTCGACCTTACAGGGTGAAGCTTTCTTT

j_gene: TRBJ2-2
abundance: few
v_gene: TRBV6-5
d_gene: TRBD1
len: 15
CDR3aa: CASSLDRGDTGELFF
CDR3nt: TGTGCCAGCAGTCTTGACAGGGGGGACACCGGGGAGCTGTTTTTT

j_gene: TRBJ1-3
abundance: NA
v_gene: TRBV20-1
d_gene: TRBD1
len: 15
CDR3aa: CSARDRTGPGNTIYF
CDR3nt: TGCAGTGCTAGAGATCGGACAGGGCCTGGAAACACCATATATTTT

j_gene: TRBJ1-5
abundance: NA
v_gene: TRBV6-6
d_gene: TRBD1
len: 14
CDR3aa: CASRYDRVNQPQHF
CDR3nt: TGTGCCAGCAGATATGACAGGGTCAATCAGCCCCAGCATTTT

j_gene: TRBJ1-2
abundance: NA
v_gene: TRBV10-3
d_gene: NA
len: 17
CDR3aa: CAISGISKKLQGDGYTF
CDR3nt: TGTGCCATCAGTGGGATTAGCAAGAAGTTGCAGGGAGATGGCTACACCTTC

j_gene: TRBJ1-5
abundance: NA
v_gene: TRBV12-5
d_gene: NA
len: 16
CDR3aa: CASGLLLSISNQPQHF
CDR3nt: TGTGCTAGTGGTTTGTTACTGAGTATTAGCAATCAGCCCCAGCATTTT

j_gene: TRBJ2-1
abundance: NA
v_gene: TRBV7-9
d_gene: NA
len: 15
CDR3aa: CASRRDGSSYNEQFF
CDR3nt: TGTGCCAGCAGGCGGGACGGCAGCTCCTACAATGAGCAGTTCTTC

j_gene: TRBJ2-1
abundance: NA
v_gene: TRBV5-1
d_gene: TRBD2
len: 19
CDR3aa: CASSSPSGRKGVRNNEQFF
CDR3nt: TGCGCCAGCAGCTCTCCTAGCGGGAGGAAGGGAGTAAGAAACAATGAGCAGTTCTTC

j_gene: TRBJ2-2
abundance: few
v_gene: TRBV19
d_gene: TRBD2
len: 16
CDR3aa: CASSMARLAGIGELFF
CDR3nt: TGTGCCAGTAGTATGGCGAGACTAGCGGGAATCGGGGAGCTGTTTTTT

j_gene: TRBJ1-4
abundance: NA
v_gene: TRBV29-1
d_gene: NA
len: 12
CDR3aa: CSVYTSNEKLFF
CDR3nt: TGCAGCGTTTACACGTCTAATGAAAAACTGTTTTTT

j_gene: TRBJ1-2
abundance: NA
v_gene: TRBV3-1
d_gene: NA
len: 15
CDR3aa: CASSPSPDRRYGYTF
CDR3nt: TGTGCCAGCAGCCCCTCCCCGGACAGAAGATATGGCTACACCTTC

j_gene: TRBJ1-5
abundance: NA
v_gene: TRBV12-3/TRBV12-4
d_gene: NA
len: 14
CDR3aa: CASSLTGYNRPQHF
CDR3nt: TGTGCCAGCAGTTTAACTGGGTACAATCGGCCCCAGCATTTT

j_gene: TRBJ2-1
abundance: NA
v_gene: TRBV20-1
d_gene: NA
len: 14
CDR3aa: CSATRPSSYNEQFF
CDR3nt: TGCAGTGCTACCCGTCCGAGCTCCTACAATGAGCAGTTCTTC

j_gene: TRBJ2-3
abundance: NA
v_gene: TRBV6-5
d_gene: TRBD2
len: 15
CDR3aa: CASRRTSGATDTQYF
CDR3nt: TGTGCCAGCAGACGGACTAGCGGGGCCACAGATACGCAGTATTTT

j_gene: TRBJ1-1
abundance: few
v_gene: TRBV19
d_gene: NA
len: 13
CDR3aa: CASRSGSGTEAFF
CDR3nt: TGTGCCAGTCGATCAGGTAGCGGCACTGAAGCTTTCTTT

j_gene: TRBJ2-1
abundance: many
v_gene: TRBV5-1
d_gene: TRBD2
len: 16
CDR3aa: CASSSGLASSYNEQFF
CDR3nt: TGCGCCAGCAGCTCGGGACTAGCGAGCTCCTACAATGAGCAGTTCTTC

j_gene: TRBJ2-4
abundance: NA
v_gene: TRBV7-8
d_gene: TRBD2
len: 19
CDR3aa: CASSFSVGLAGSGGNIQYF
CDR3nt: TGTGCCAGCAGCTTTTCCGTCGGACTAGCGGGATCGGGAGGAAACATTCAGTACTTC

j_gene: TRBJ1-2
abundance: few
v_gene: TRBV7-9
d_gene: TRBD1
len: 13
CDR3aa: CASSPDRVNGYTF
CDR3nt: TGTGCCAGCAGCCCCGACAGGGTTAATGGCTACACCTTC